This section outlines one T cell receptor (beta chain) sequence together with its context. The data are from a study of blood T cell repertoires in COVID-19. Across the study: Sample material is recorded as cDNA or gDNA derived from T cells, B-cell-depleted T cells, or PBMCs.

The CDR3 spans 19 residues. Looked up from germline, CDR1 is SGHTS and CDR2 is YDEGEE. The trim removed 4 bases at V and 4 bases at J, leaving 17 bases unmatched. Profiling relied on immunoSEQ multiplex PCR, and the TCRdb table lists in-frame clones only, not all of them. The sample consists of approximately 94,000 clones, around 84% of them appearing once. The specimen sequenced was peripheral blood. The gene calls are TRBV5-8 and TRBJ1-2, with 12 bases that match TRBD1. This sequence was found in a man aged 60 to 69 with acute or convalescent COVID-19. The CDR3 loop reads CASSRGTGGQKRLAYGYTF. CDR3 bases: TGTGCCAGCAGCAGGGGGACAGGGGGCCAAAAACGGCTAGCCTATGGCTACACCTTC.